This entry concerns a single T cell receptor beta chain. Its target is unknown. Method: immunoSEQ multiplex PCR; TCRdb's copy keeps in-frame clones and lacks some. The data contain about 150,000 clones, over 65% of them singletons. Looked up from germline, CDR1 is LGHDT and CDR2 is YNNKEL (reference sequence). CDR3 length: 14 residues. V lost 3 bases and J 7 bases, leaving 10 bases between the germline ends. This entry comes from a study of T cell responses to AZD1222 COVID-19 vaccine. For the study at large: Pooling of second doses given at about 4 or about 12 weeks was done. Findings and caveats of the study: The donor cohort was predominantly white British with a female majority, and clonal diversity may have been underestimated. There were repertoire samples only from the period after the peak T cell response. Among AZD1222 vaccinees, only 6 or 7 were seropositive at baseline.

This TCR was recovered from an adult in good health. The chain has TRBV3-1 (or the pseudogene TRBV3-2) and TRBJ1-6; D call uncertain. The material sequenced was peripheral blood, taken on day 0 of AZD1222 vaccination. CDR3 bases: TGTGCCAGCAGCCAGAGAGGAACCAATTCACCCCTCCACTTT. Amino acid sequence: CASSQRGTNSPLHF.